This entry describes one T cell receptor (beta chain). The V and J ends lost 5 bases and 1 base respectively, with 12 bases between them. The CDR3 contains 14 residues. Germline V lookup: CDR1 SGHNT, CDR2 YENEEA. In Seattle, patients joined the study during active infection and were tracked longitudinally. The data originate from a study of blood T cell repertoires in COVID-19. In the study overall: Samples came from the United States, Italy and Spain, spanning acute and convalescent COVID-19.

In the original analysis: Counts of nucleated cells, estimated from reference gene primer amplification, were obtained. Only in-frame clones appear in the TCRdb table, and some are missing; sequencing was by immunoSEQ multiplex PCR. The V and J calls and clone size were taken over from that table, and D and trimming were inferred from the DNA. The data show under 100,000 clones, with roughly 89% seen just once and over 5% held by the top ten. The chain uses TRBV11-3 and TRBJ2-7; D is possibly TRBD2 (6 bases). The receptor was derived from a man in his 60s with COVID-19, enrolled during active disease. Sequenced input: peripheral blood. The CDR3 is CASSVRDGSYEQYF. In DNA form, the CDR3 reads TGTGCCAGCAGCGTGCGGGACGGGTCCTACGAGCAGTACTTC.